This paragraph covers one T cell receptor (beta chain) sequence. The antigen is unknown. The PCR made use of 60 Vbeta and 13 Jbeta primers. The table came from immunoSEQ multiplex PCR; TCRdb's copy has only in-frame clones and leaves some out. The table includes about 130,000 clones, about 78% detected once. The entry originates in a study of cytomegalovirus exposure and HLA in healthy donors. Study context: Tens of millions of unique TCRs from HLA-typed donors made up an early data release.

Findings and caveats of the study: A later analysis appeared to link common viral pathogens to several of the most significant clusters.

This CDR3 region has 14 residues. Germline CDR1 is SGHTA and CDR2 is FQGNSA. V dropped 1 base and J dropped 5 bases, with 8 bases sitting between them. Sequenced material: PBMCs. The TCR comes from a female donor in good health and CMV-seronegative. The V gene is TRBV7-2, the J gene TRBJ1-4; D is uncertain. The CDR3 region has the DNA TGTGCCAGCAGCTTAGGAGCCCTCAATGAAAAACTGTTTTTT. Protein: CASSLGALNEKLFF.